The clone carrying this T cell receptor (beta chain) was seen at least ten times. The CDR3 extends over 15 amino acids. V gave up 2 bases and J gave up 6 bases; unmatched junction bases: 10. Per germline, CDR1 SQVTM and CDR2 ANQGSEA. This sample stems from a study of spatial heterogeneity in lung cancer. Overall study: Donation came from approximately 69 patients with untreated early-stage non-small cell lung cancer. Sequencing covered available follow-up PBMC samples collected a median of around two years after resection.

TCRdb re-called the 5' RACE reads with MiXCR, one entry per CDR3 protein. The table lists fewer than 20,000 distinct CDR3 sequences, about 8.9% of them singletons. Time point given: blood at routine non-recurrence follow-up after resection. The input material, whole RNA from tumor, nontumor lung or frozen PBMC, was sequenced unsorted. Sequenced material: PBMCs, taken at follow-up. This TCR came from a male donor with early-stage non-small cell lung cancer. The chain is built from TRBV29-1 and TRBJ2-7, with 10 bases aligning to TRBD2. The CDR3 DNA sequence: TGCAGCGTTGAAAGGGCTAGCGGGGGACTTTTCGAGCAGTACTTC. It codes for CSVERASGGLFEQYF.